A selection of T cell receptor beta chains follows, all from one sample in a study of radiation and T cells in renal cell carcinoma. Sequenced by immunoSEQ multiplex PCR; TCRdb stores in-frame clones only, minus some. This table has 100,000 to 150,000 clones, around 85% appearing once. The sequencing used blood, collected from a patient whose treatment included radiotherapy and nephrectomy. Every receptor here comes from a man aged 45-60 years with renal cell carcinoma. CDR3s include the opening cysteine and the closing phenylalanine or tryptophan. The D gene is left open where the match is weak. Expanded clones are given a class, and other clones once, few, many or no size at all.

size: -; J: TRBJ2-1; V: TRBV7-8; D: TRBD1; CDR3: CASSLPRGHEQFF; DNA: TGTGCCAGCAGCCTCCCCAGGGGGCACGAGCAGTTCTTC
size: -; J: TRBJ2-1; V: TRBV10-1; D: -; CDR3: CASSSSTGLHEQFF; DNA: TGCGCCAGCAGCTCTAGCACTGGTCTGCATGAGCAGTTCTTC
size: -; J: TRBJ1-3; V: TRBV5-1; D: -; CDR3: CASSLVGSSGNTIYF; DNA: TGCGCCAGCAGCTTGGTGGGTAGCTCTGGAAACACCATATATTTT
size: few; J: TRBJ2-1; V: TRBV7-9; D: -; CDR3: CASSLTGEIHEQFF; DNA: TGTGCCAGCAGCTTGACGGGAGAAATCCATGAGCAGTTCTTC
size: once; J: TRBJ1-5; V: TRBV18; D: -; CDR3: CASSPQGTLQPQHF; DNA: TGTGCCAGCTCACCGCAGGGTACGTTACAGCCCCAGCATTTT
size: -; J: TRBJ2-5; V: TRBV5-1; D: -; CDR3: CASSLRQETQYF; DNA: TGCGCCAGCAGCTTGCGCCAAGAGACCCAGTACTTC
size: -; J: TRBJ2-1; V: TRBV6-5; D: -; CDR3: CASSYTGRGVDEQFF; DNA: TGTGCCAGCAGTTATACAGGCCGAGGGGTGGATGAGCAGTTCTTC
size: many; J: TRBJ1-3; V: TRBV5-1; D: -; CDR3: CASSLTPGGNTIYF; DNA: TGCGCCAGCAGTTTGACACCTGGAGGAAACACCATATATTTT
size: -; J: TRBJ2-5; V: TRBV6-5; D: -; CDR3: CASSYSGGMETQYF; DNA: TGTGCCAGCAGTTACTCCGGAGGGATGGAGACCCAGTACTTC
size: -; J: TRBJ2-2; V: TRBV30; D: -; CDR3: CAWSALGELFF; DNA: TGTGCCTGGAGTGCCCTTGGGGAGCTGTTTTTT
size: -; J: TRBJ1-2; V: TRBV6-6; D: -; CDR3: CASTLRYGYTF; DNA: TGTGCCAGTACCCTGAGGTATGGCTACACCTTC
size: -; J: TRBJ2-3; V: TRBV7-9; D: TRBD2; CDR3: CASSPSGRMADTQYF; DNA: TGTGCCAGCAGCCCTAGCGGGAGGATGGCAGATACGCAGTATTTT
size: -; J: TRBJ2-1; V: TRBV2; D: -; CDR3: CASSEALPDNEQFF; DNA: TGTGCCAGCAGTGAAGCGCTCCCAGACAATGAGCAGTTCTTC
size: -; J: TRBJ2-1; V: TRBV7-3; D: -; CDR3: CASSLDSGLHNEQFF; DNA: TGTGCCAGCAGCTTAGACTCGGGACTCCATAATGAGCAGTTCTTC
size: -; J: TRBJ1-4; V: TRBV27; D: TRBD1; CDR3: CASRQQGAGEKLFF; DNA: TGTGCCAGCAGACAACAGGGGGCGGGTGAAAAACTGTTTTTT
size: -; J: TRBJ1-4; V: TRBV4-1; D: -; CDR3: CASSLTAEPEKLFF; DNA: TGCGCCAGCAGCTTGACAGCGGAGCCAGAAAAACTGTTTTTT
size: -; J: TRBJ2-2; V: TRBV4-1; D: -; CDR3: CASSQQPGDFRELFF; DNA: TGCGCCAGCAGCCAGCAACCCGGGGATTTCCGGGAGCTGTTTTTT
size: -; J: TRBJ2-5; V: TRBV4-1; D: TRBD2; CDR3: CASTRTSGGAGLETQYF; DNA: TGCGCCAGCACCAGGACTAGCGGGGGGGCCGGTCTGGAGACCCAGTACTTC
size: few; J: TRBJ2-1; V: TRBV28; D: -; CDR3: CASSTGHLNEQFF; DNA: TGTGCCAGCAGTACGGGACACCTCAATGAGCAGTTCTTC
size: -; J: TRBJ2-1; V: TRBV5-1; D: -; CDR3: CASSSGAGDEQFF; DNA: TGCGCCAGCAGCTCGGGGGCGGGAGATGAGCAGTTCTTC
size: once; J: TRBJ1-5; V: TRBV7-8; D: -; CDR3: CASSLARRVDWGGQPQHF; DNA: TGTGCCAGCAGCTTAGCACGGAGGGTTGATTGGGGGGGTCAGCCCCAGCATTTT
size: -; J: TRBJ1-2; V: TRBV30; D: TRBD1; CDR3: CAWLQGASGYTF; DNA: TGTGCCTGGTTACAGGGGGCGAGTGGCTACACCTTC
size: once; J: TRBJ1-2; V: TRBV18; D: -; CDR3: CASSPPNTGINYGYTF; DNA: TGTGCCAGCTCACCACCGAATACAGGGATCAACTATGGCTACACCTTC
size: -; J: TRBJ2-2; V: TRBV5-4; D: TRBD1; CDR3: CASSREIGTGENTGELFF; DNA: TGTGCCAGCAGCCGGGAGATCGGGACAGGGGAGAACACCGGGGAGCTGTTTTTT
size: -; J: TRBJ2-5; V: TRBV27; D: TRBD2; CDR3: CASSFYGRGSETQYF; DNA: TGTGCCAGCAGTTTTTACGGGAGGGGGTCAGAGACCCAGTACTTC
size: once; J: TRBJ1-2; V: TRBV6-5; D: -; CDR3: CASSYYWTAYGYTF; DNA: TGTGCCAGCAGTTACTATTGGACAGCATATGGCTACACCTTC
size: -; J: TRBJ2-7; V: TRBV4-2; D: -; CDR3: CASSRDNSYEQYF; DNA: TGTGCCAGCAGCCGGGACAACTCCTACGAGCAGTACTTC
size: -; J: TRBJ1-2; V: TRBV6-4; D: -; CDR3: CASSDRYGGSGYTF; DNA: TGTGCCAGCAGTGACCGTTACGGGGGCAGTGGCTACACCTTC
size: -; J: TRBJ1-2; V: TRBV28; D: TRBD1; CDR3: CASSLGAHRGSLDGYTF; DNA: TGTGCCAGCAGTTTGGGGGCGCACAGGGGGAGTTTGGATGGCTACACCTTC
size: -; J: TRBJ2-3; V: TRBV19; D: -; CDR3: CASSREIHRTDTQYF; DNA: TGTGCCAGTAGTAGGGAGATCCACCGCACAGATACGCAGTATTTT
size: -; J: TRBJ2-1; V: TRBV27; D: TRBD1; CDR3: CASSYPAGTGNEQFF; DNA: TGTGCCAGCAGTTACCCCGCCGGGACAGGGAATGAGCAGTTCTTC
size: -; J: TRBJ2-7; V: TRBV2; D: TRBD2; CDR3: CASSEGLAGYEQYF; DNA: TGTGCCAGCAGTGAAGGACTAGCCGGTTACGAGCAGTACTTC
size: -; J: TRBJ2-7; V: TRBV5-5; D: TRBD1; CDR3: CASSLRGQVDYEQYF; DNA: TGTGCCAGCAGCCTGAGGGGGCAAGTAGATTACGAGCAGTACTTC
size: -; J: TRBJ2-5; V: TRBV19; D: -; CDR3: CASSSRTQETQYF; DNA: TGTGCCAGTAGTTCCCGGACACAAGAGACCCAGTACTTC
size: -; J: TRBJ2-7; V: TRBV6-6; D: TRBD1; CDR3: CASSTPSGQGKGQYF; DNA: TGTGCCAGCAGTACACCCTCGGGACAGGGAAAGGGGCAGTACTTC
size: -; J: TRBJ2-3; V: TRBV6-1; D: -; CDR3: CAGAIGTPDTQYF; DNA: TGTGCCGGCGCGATCGGGACCCCAGATACGCAGTATTTT
size: -; J: TRBJ1-1; V: TRBV21-1; D: -; CDR3: CASSKGTGRRERNTEAFF; DNA: TGTGCCAGCAGCAAAGGGACAGGCCGCAGAGAACGGAACACTGAAGCTTTCTTT
size: -; J: TRBJ1-2; V: TRBV5-1; D: -; CDR3: CASSLAVGNYGYTF; DNA: TGCGCCAGCAGCTTGGCCGTTGGGAACTATGGCTACACCTTC
size: -; J: TRBJ1-5; V: TRBV19; D: -; CDR3: CASSIESTGWGSNQPQHF; DNA: TGTGCCAGTAGTATAGAATCGACGGGGTGGGGAAGCAATCAGCCCCAGCATTTT
size: few; J: TRBJ1-1; V: TRBV30; D: TRBD1; CDR3: CAWSPTGGGLNTEAFF; DNA: TGTGCCTGGAGTCCCACAGGGGGCGGGTTGAACACTGAAGCTTTCTTT
size: -; J: TRBJ1-4; V: TRBV7-2; D: -; CDR3: CASSLAAGYGEKLFF; DNA: TGTGCCAGCAGCTTAGCTGCAGGGTACGGTGAAAAACTGTTTTTT
size: -; J: TRBJ2-7; V: TRBV30; D: -; CDR3: CAWSPNRGTFGDEQYF; DNA: TGTGCCTGGAGTCCGAACAGAGGAACCTTCGGAGACGAGCAGTACTTC
size: -; J: TRBJ2-5; V: TRBV7-3; D: -; CDR3: CASSIQGLQETQYF; DNA: TGTGCCAGCAGTATACAGGGACTCCAAGAGACCCAGTACTTC